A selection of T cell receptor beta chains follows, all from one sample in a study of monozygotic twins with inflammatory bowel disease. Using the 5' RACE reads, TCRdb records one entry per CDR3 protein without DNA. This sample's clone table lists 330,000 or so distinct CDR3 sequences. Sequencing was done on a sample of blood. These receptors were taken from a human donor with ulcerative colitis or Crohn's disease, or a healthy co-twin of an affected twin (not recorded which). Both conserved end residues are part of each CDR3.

cdr3_aa: CAIQGWNTEAFF
v_call: TRBV19
j_call: TRBJ1-1

cdr3_aa: CASSLPGQGAHNEQFF
v_call: TRBV7-2
j_call: TRBJ2-1

cdr3_aa: CASSPGGTRSYEQYF
v_call: TRBV7-9
j_call: TRBJ2-7

cdr3_aa: CASSGTTEETQYF
v_call: TRBV12-3/TRBV12-4
j_call: TRBJ2-5

cdr3_aa: CASSFDRAEAFF
v_call: TRBV5-1
j_call: TRBJ1-1

cdr3_aa: CASQRGPYEQYF
v_call: TRBV6-1
j_call: TRBJ2-7

cdr3_aa: CATRGGTGELFF
v_call: TRBV10-3
j_call: TRBJ2-2

cdr3_aa: CAWGFKGTAAGNTIYF
v_call: TRBV30
j_call: TRBJ1-3

cdr3_aa: CASSQERLDRAQYSSSYNEQFF
v_call: TRBV4-1
j_call: TRBJ2-1

cdr3_aa: CASSQDLGYYEQYF
v_call: TRBV4-2
j_call: TRBJ2-7

cdr3_aa: CASSFQDRDNSPLHF
v_call: TRBV28
j_call: TRBJ1-6

cdr3_aa: CASSSPGQGATEAFF
v_call: TRBV6-2/TRBV6-3
j_call: TRBJ1-1

cdr3_aa: CASSPTSGSFNEQFF
v_call: TRBV7-2
j_call: TRBJ2-1